This T cell receptor beta chain emerged from a study of cytomegalovirus exposure and HLA in healthy donors (dated by TCRdb to about 2017). Turning to the overall study: In an earlier analysis of approximately 640 of the donors, less than 350 Gb of sequence data and 90 million to 120 million unique TCR beta sequences from roughly 200 million T cells were reported. On average, roughly 250,000 unique TCR beta nucleotide sequences were sequenced per donor among fewer than 500 genotyped donors of the cohort, with around 19% of those sequences being non-productive. The study profiled the T cell repertoires of under 700 subjects by immunosequencing and related them to cytomegalovirus serostatus. A separate validation cohort of over a hundred different subjects was used in addition to the roughly 700-subject first cohort. The later analysis used no new phenotypic data to find candidate immune exposures, relying instead on TCR beta sequences and their occurrence across donors. Every repertoire in the discovery cohort had been generated on one and the same sequencing platform. A later analysis re-analyzed previously published TCR beta repertoires from approximately 670 donors and added high-resolution HLA genotyping to study TCR occurrence patterns. To decide whether each TCR beta V gene segment behaved as functional or pseudogenic, an earlier analysis of several hundred of the donors relied on high-throughput TCR beta sequencing. The study combined high-throughput TCR immunosequencing, statistical association of individual TCRs with disease status, and machine learning to predict cytomegalovirus infection status. A later genetic analysis used genome-wide SNP genotypes for 398 of the 666 donors, treating that subset as a discovery cohort. HLA typing covered class I and class II loci at four-digit resolution. The study aimed to test whether signatures of past pathogen exposure could be identified by cataloging public T cell receptors. Donor age, sex, ethnicity and CMV serostatus were collected together with the repertoire data. The number of donors typed differed by locus, with about 629-640 for A, B, C, DRB1 and DQB1, 522 for DQA1, 600 to 610 for DPA1, and 472 for DPB1. Approximately 300 gigabases of sequencing data and 80 million or so unique TCR sequences were included in an early release covering about 700 HLA-typed donors. Because of strong linkage in the cohort, roughly five DR-DQ haplotypes were treated as single units for association and clustering. Of the 398 genotyped donors, 81% were placed in the genetic ancestry cluster associated with self-reported Caucasian donors. Study-wide findings and limitations: A further reported finding was that TCR beta sequences accurately predicted the HLA-A and HLA-B alleles for most subjects in the first cohort. In a later analysis, about 16,000 TCR beta sequences were associated with specific HLA alleles at a false discovery rate of 0.05. Sequencing depth was assumed to be roughly uniform across donors in the presence/absence analyses, though that assumption may not hold. Most TCR sequences were seen in very few donors, while some public TCRs were found in many individuals. For the cohort, immune exposure information was limited to CMV serostatus. An association between a missense DCLRE1C variant and V-gene and J-gene trimming of TCR beta chains was found in a later genetic analysis and replicated in an independent cohort. Several of the top co-occurrence clusters appeared to be linked to parvovirus B19, influenza, CMV and Epstein-Barr virus, according to a later analysis. Only TCR beta chains were sequenced in this cohort, and the absence of alpha or paired-chain data limited detectable features. In a later analysis, HLA-associated TCR beta chains showed more clonal expansion and lower generation probabilities than non-associated chains that were equally common. In both the original and validation cohorts, the classifier was reported to diagnose cytomegalovirus status with high specificity and sensitivity. Broadly in line with IMGT annotations, most TCR beta V segments showed up in productive rearrangements about 87% or about 30% of the time in an earlier analysis of 587 of the donors. Compared with the roughly 700-donor mean, donors in an Asian-associated ancestry cluster had fewer N-insertions in productive TCRs, according to a later genetic analysis. A cluster of highly shared sequence variants was judged likely to represent a technical artifact of the sequencing pipeline. Some IMGT-functional V segments, including TRBV6-2 and TRBV6-3, could not be told apart with the 87-base-pair reads, so those segments were excluded. Because counts were too low, approximately 15 rarely observed V segments, including chromosome 9 orphons, were excluded from the earlier analysis of roughly 580 of the donors. In a later analysis, the rate of TCR association differed among HLA loci, with DRB1 alleles having the most associated TCRs and HLA-C alleles having the fewest. HLA typing was unavailable for some donors at each locus, so association tests used only the typed subset. A total of 150 to 200 TCR beta chains were listed by the study as associated with cytomegalovirus. When HLA alleles, especially DR and DQ, strongly co-occurred, attributing TCR associations to individual alleles was difficult. It was suggested by the authors that the approach could potentially be generalized to other disease states and immunological phenotypes. Linkage disequilibrium might explain the correlated functional status among segregating V segments, but an unknown experimental factor could not be ruled out. In a later analysis, most CMV-associated TCR beta chains were found to appear HLA-restricted, with HLA associations seemingly driven largely by CMV exposure. In vitro tests confirmed that a few of the cytomegalovirus-associated TCR beta chains recognize cytomegalovirus antigens.

Libraries came from the immunoSEQ multiplex PCR assay. A mixture of 60 forward primers for TCR Vbeta segments and 13 reverse primers for TCR Jbeta segments was used in the multiplex PCR. A multiplex PCR assay on genomic DNA amplified the CDR3 region of rearranged TCR beta genes. Amplified TCR beta libraries were sequenced as 87-base-pair reads on the Illumina HiSeq System. On the study's bioinformatics: A later analysis counted about 80 million unique TCR beta chains across the 670 or so repertoires, and around 9.9 million of these chains were shared by at least two donors. Raw reads were error-corrected and collapsed into unique sequences with a nearest-neighbor algorithm that merged closely related sequences to remove PCR and sequencing errors. V, D and J gene segments were assigned by aligning CDR3 sequences to IMGT reference sequences. For a sequence to be retained, at least a six-nucleotide match to both a V gene segment and a J gene segment was required. Rearrangements were called productive when the CDR3 lacked stop codons and stayed in frame with V and J; all others were non-productive. CDR3 was defined by IMGT convention, running from the second conserved V-encoded cysteine to the conserved J-encoded phenylalanine. Sequences without an unambiguous match to a single V gene segment were excluded from the earlier analysis of approximately 560 of the donors. In an earlier analysis of 500 to 750 of the donors, V segments were called functional above 56.7% productive rearrangements and were called segregating when the between-donor standard deviation exceeded 5%. To diagnose cytomegalovirus status from the catalog of TCR beta chain sequences, a statistical classification framework was built. In a later analysis, V and J genes were assigned by comparing TCR nucleotide sequences against IMGT/GENE-DB human TR gene sequences. In a later analysis, CDR3 sequences and most-parsimonious VDJ recombination scenarios were assigned using the TCRdist pipeline. In a later analysis, each TCR beta chain was defined by its CDR3 amino acid sequence together with its V-gene family, and reads without a unique V-gene family were excluded. In a later analysis, fewer than 600 highly shared, low-generation-probability nucleotide sequences were removed to address suspected cross-contamination and a sequencing artifact. A later analysis calculated a clonal expansion index for each public chain from normalized within-repertoire ranks of inferred template counts. In a later analysis, generation probabilities were computed using a VDJ recombination model fitted to out-of-frame rearrangements, and the results were checked against IGoR. In a later analysis, hypergeometric tests were used to score TCR-TCR, TCR-HLA and TCR-CMV co-occurrence, with a repertoire-size bias correction applied to TCR pairs. A later analysis estimated false discovery rates by permuting HLA or CMV assignments 20 times. In a later analysis, co-occurring TCRs were grouped using DBSCAN, with TCRdist sequence similarity added in when clustering inside HLA-allele-positive subsets. Co-occurrence clustering excluded repertoires with fewer than 30,000 or more than 120,000 public chains, plus five with anomalous nucleotide sharing. TCRdb mirrors the immuneACCESS table, restricted to in-frame sequences. Some clones are absent from its copies; in checked studies, under half trace to an unresolved V gene, and the reason for the others is unknown. For V, J and clone size, that table is used; D and trimming come from the DNA. The sample table records 160,000 or so clones; about three quarters of these occur just once. The ten biggest clones cover around 3.3% of the sample.

In the germline V gene, CDR1 corresponds to KGHSH and CDR2 to LQKENI. V loses 3 bases at its end and J loses 5 bases; junction bases beyond the gene matches: 3. The CDR3, cysteine through phenylalanine, is 15 amino acids long. Only the CDR3 DNA is retained, 45 bases long and in frame from the first base. The cohort consisted of more than 650 healthy bone marrow donors. At the time of sampling, every cohort member was nominally healthy, though immune exposures that went unrecorded were likely present. The donor tested CMV seronegative, placing the donor among the 350 or so seronegative members of the cohort. Each donor provided a peripheral blood sample, and peripheral blood mononuclear cells were used for TCR beta sequencing. The Qiagen DNeasy Blood Extraction Kit was used to extract genomic DNA from the blood cell samples. As for this clone: Its antigen is still unknown. Base quality data are lacking; no much larger clone is found one base away.

The clonotype comes from a woman in her 40s in good health and CMV-seronegative. This chain is built from TRBV18 and TRBJ2-1, and 11 junction bases match TRBD2. The specimen was PBMCs. The DNA sequence is as follows: TGTGCCAGCTCACCGGTAGCGGGGGGGAACAATGAGCAGTTCTTC. Its coded protein is CASSPVAGGNNEQFF.